The rows below give T cell receptor beta chains drawn from one sample of a study of shared clonotypes between healthy human individuals. Clones were sequenced by immunoSEQ multiplex PCR, and TCRdb holds only the in-frame ones, with some missing. Altogether about 590,000 clones are present, less than 97% being singletons, with the ten largest covering 0.09% to 0.13%. Sequences were obtained from naive CD8+ T cells sorted from blood. The receptors here all came from a woman between 25 and 40 years old in good health. Each CDR3 is given with its conserved first and last residue. D genes are given only for firm matches. Only part of the rows carry a size: once, few, many, or a class if the clone is expanded.

TRBJ2-1 | . | TRBV7-6 | . | CASSLEWGNNEQFF | TGTGCCAGCAGCTTAGAGTGGGGGAACAATGAGCAGTTCTTC
TRBJ2-4 | . | TRBV2 | . | CASSGLGSLAKNIQYF | TGTGCCAGCAGCGGGCTGGGGTCATTAGCCAAAAACATTCAGTACTTC
TRBJ2-3 | . | TRBV5-6 | . | CASSLGLPDTQYF | TGTGCCAGCAGCTTGGGACTGCCAGATACGCAGTATTTT
TRBJ2-3 | . | TRBV7-9 | . | CASSFAHFEVTDTQYF | TGTGCCAGCAGCTTCGCCCACTTCGAGGTAACAGATACGCAGTATTTT
TRBJ1-1 | few | TRBV9 | . | CASSGDDSVTTEAFF | TGTGCCAGCAGCGGGGACGACTCAGTGACCACTGAAGCTTTCTTT
TRBJ2-5 | . | TRBV2 | TRBD1 | CASSGRQGGETQYF | TGTGCCAGCAGTGGAAGACAGGGCGGAGAGACCCAGTACTTC
TRBJ2-3 | . | TRBV7-8 | TRBD2 | CASSPAGGEADTQYF | TGTGCCAGCAGCCCCGCGGGGGGGGAGGCAGATACGCAGTATTTT
TRBJ2-5 | . | TRBV27 | . | CASSFGGQETQYF | TGTGCCAGCAGTTTCGGCGGCCAAGAGACCCAGTACTTC
TRBJ1-1 | once | TRBV27 | TRBD1 | CASSPGGPGEAFF | TGTGCCAGCAGCCCAGGGGGTCCGGGTGAAGCTTTCTTT
TRBJ2-3 | . | TRBV19 | TRBD1 | CASESSAWDRTTDTQYF | TGTGCCAGTGAATCTTCCGCCTGGGACAGAACCACAGATACGCAGTATTTT
TRBJ2-3 | . | TRBV7-6 | . | CASSLALLPDTQYF | TGTGCCAGCAGCTTAGCGCTACTACCGGATACGCAGTATTTT
TRBJ1-2 | . | TRBV29-1 | . | CSVEVEFSNTF | TGCAGCGTTGAAGTTGAGTTTAGTAACACCTTC
TRBJ2-1 | . | TRBV19 | . | CASRDGDSQFDEQFF | TGTGCCAGTAGGGACGGGGACTCTCAATTCGATGAGCAGTTCTTC
TRBJ2-1 | . | TRBV11-2 | TRBD2 | CASSIQRGDYNEQFF | TGTGCCAGCAGTATACAGCGGGGGGACTACAATGAGCAGTTCTTC
TRBJ2-7 | . | TRBV13 | . | CASSLVRSNPEQYF | TGTGCCAGCAGCTTAGTACGGAGCAACCCCGAGCAGTACTTC
TRBJ2-3 | . | TRBV7-6 | . | CASSFQLGPNTDTQYF | TGTGCCAGCAGCTTCCAGCTGGGACCAAACACAGATACGCAGTATTTT
TRBJ2-5 | . | TRBV28 | TRBD2 | CASSYGLAGVETQYF | TGTGCCAGCAGCTATGGACTAGCGGGAGTGGAGACCCAGTACTTC
TRBJ2-3 | . | TRBV6-1 | TRBD2 | CASSELPSGTSTDTQYF | TGTGCCAGCAGTGAACTCCCTAGCGGGACTAGCACAGATACGCAGTATTTT
TRBJ2-7 | . | TRBV7-2 | . | CASSYNYEQYF | TGTGCCAGCAGCTATAACTACGAGCAGTACTTC
TRBJ1-1 | . | TRBV7-8 | . | CASSPGPNTEAFF | TGTGCCAGCAGCCCAGGACCGAACACTGAAGCTTTCTTT
TRBJ2-3 | . | TRBV7-9 | TRBD2 | CASSFSGSGTDTQYF | TGTGCCAGCAGTTTTAGCGGGAGTGGTACAGATACGCAGTATTTT
TRBJ1-5 | . | TRBV28 | . | CASSGLEGPINQPQHF | TGTGCCAGCAGTGGGCTCGAGGGCCCGATTAATCAGCCCCAGCATTTT
TRBJ2-3 | . | TRBV6-1 | . | CASSPYGASTDTQYF | TGTGCCAGCAGTCCCTACGGAGCTAGCACAGATACGCAGTATTTT
TRBJ2-7 | . | TRBV29-1 | TRBD2 | CSVEIGTSGSYEQYF | TGCAGCGTTGAAATAGGGACTAGCGGGAGCTACGAGCAGTACTTC
TRBJ2-2 | . | TRBV19 | . | CASSMTEGGGTGELFF | TGTGCCAGTAGTATGACCGAGGGGGGCGGCACCGGGGAGCTGTTTTTT
TRBJ2-7 | . | TRBV7-6 | . | CASSLRGSEQYF | TGTGCCAGCAGCTTACGGGGGTCCGAGCAGTACTTC
TRBJ2-3 | . | TRBV5-6 | TRBD2 | CASSLGAGGPGDTQYF | TGTGCCAGCAGCTTGGGGGCGGGAGGGCCGGGGGATACGCAGTATTTT
TRBJ2-2 | . | TRBV28 | . | CASTSWDTGELFF | TGTGCCAGTACTAGCTGGGACACCGGGGAGCTGTTTTTT
TRBJ2-7 | . | TRBV14 | . | CASSPWTNYEQYF | TGTGCCAGCAGCCCTTGGACTAACTACGAGCAGTACTTC
TRBJ2-2 | once | TRBV9 | TRBD2 | CASSSRLAGFTGELFF | TGTGCCAGCAGCTCACGACTAGCGGGCTTCACCGGGGAGCTGTTTTTT
TRBJ2-1 | few | TRBV7-7 | . | CASSLGQSYNEQFF | TGTGCCAGCAGCTTAGGGCAGTCCTACAATGAGCAGTTCTTC
TRBJ2-3 | . | TRBV2 | TRBD2 | CASSLGAGAPDTQYF | TGTGCCAGCAGTCTGGGAGCGGGAGCCCCAGATACGCAGTATTTT
TRBJ1-5 | . | TRBV15 | . | CATSMLRGQPQHF | TGTGCCACCAGCATGTTAAGGGGTCAGCCCCAGCATTTT
TRBJ2-7 | . | TRBV28 | . | CASKASTYEQYF | TGTGCCAGCAAAGCCAGTACCTACGAGCAGTACTTC
TRBJ1-5 | . | TRBV28 | . | CASSLLAGVVPQHF | TGTGCCAGCAGTTTGTTAGCAGGGGTAGTGCCCCAGCATTTT
TRBJ2-7 | . | TRBV6-1 | TRBD2 | CASRDGLAGVYEQYF | TGTGCCAGCAGAGATGGACTAGCGGGAGTATACGAGCAGTACTTC
TRBJ2-7 | . | TRBV27 | . | CASSSTGQYEQYF | TGTGCCAGCAGTTCGACCGGACAGTACGAGCAGTACTTC
TRBJ2-1 | . | TRBV27 | TRBD2 | CASSLPGLAGDEQFF | TGTGCCAGCAGTCTTCCGGGACTAGCGGGAGATGAGCAGTTCTTC
TRBJ2-7 | . | TRBV5-1 | . | CASSLAGQTYEQYF | TGCGCCAGCAGCTTGGCGGGGCAGACCTACGAGCAGTACTTC
TRBJ1-2 | . | TRBV14 | . | CASSQFGQGNYGYTF | TGTGCCAGCAGCCAGTTCGGCCAGGGCAACTATGGCTACACCTTC
TRBJ1-3 | once | TRBV7-2 | . | CASSLVRGSGNTIYF | TGTGCCAGCAGCTTAGTCAGGGGCTCTGGAAACACCATATATTTT
TRBJ1-1 | . | TRBV7-6 | . | CASSPGLNTEAFF | TGTGCCAGCAGCCCTGGTTTGAACACTGAAGCTTTCTTT
TRBJ2-5 | once | TRBV7-9 | . | CASSSKDLNQETQYF | TGTGCCAGCAGCTCAAAAGACCTGAACCAAGAGACCCAGTACTTC
TRBJ2-5 | . | TRBV9 | . | CASSVAGSEETQYF | TGTGCCAGCAGCGTAGCGGGCAGCGAAGAGACCCAGTACTTC
TRBJ2-3 | . | TRBV28 | . | CASSFPLGPGDTQYF | TGTGCCAGCAGTTTCCCCCTCGGGCCTGGTGATACGCAGTATTTT
TRBJ2-7 | . | TRBV9 | . | CASSAYPGISYEQYF | TGTGCCAGCAGCGCGTATCCAGGGATCTCCTACGAGCAGTACTTC
TRBJ1-5 | few | TRBV5-6 | . | CASSLGGANNQPQHF | TGTGCCAGCAGCCTGGGGGGGGCGAACAATCAGCCCCAGCATTTT
TRBJ2-1 | . | TRBV11-2 | TRBD2 | CASSPGGGNPNEQFF | TGTGCCAGCAGCCCCGGGGGGGGAAATCCCAATGAGCAGTTCTTC
TRBJ2-1 | . | TRBV20-1 | . | CSARRGNEQFF | TGCAGTGCCAGACGGGGCAATGAGCAGTTCTTC
TRBJ2-1 | . | TRBV27 | TRBD2 | CASSSLGLANEQFF | TGTGCCAGCAGTTCTCTGGGACTAGCCAATGAGCAGTTCTTC
TRBJ2-1 | . | TRBV28 | TRBD2 | CASSASGSLSSEQFF | TGTGCCAGCAGCGCAAGCGGGAGTCTTAGCAGTGAGCAGTTCTTC
TRBJ2-7 | . | TRBV6-5 | . | CASSPRDTSYEQYF | TGTGCCAGCAGCCCCCGGGACACCTCCTACGAGCAGTACTTC
TRBJ2-7 | . | TRBV28 | . | CASSFRVSTYEQYF | TGTGCCAGCAGTTTCAGGGTCTCAACCTACGAGCAGTACTTC
TRBJ2-4 | once | TRBV15 | TRBD2 | CATSTPGASGDLAKNIQYF | TGTGCCACCAGCACCCCCGGGGCTAGCGGGGATTTAGCCAAAAACATTCAGTACTTC
TRBJ2-7 | few | TRBV27 | . | CASSPGSGDYEQYF | TGTGCCAGCAGCCCCGGGTCGGGAGATTACGAGCAGTACTTC
TRBJ2-3 | . | TRBV2 | TRBD2 | CASSTSGGDTDTQYF | TGTGCCAGCAGTACTAGCGGAGGGGACACAGATACGCAGTATTTT
TRBJ1-5 | . | TRBV2 | . | CASSESGVSNQPQHF | TGTGCCAGCAGTGAATCGGGGGTAAGCAATCAGCCCCAGCATTTT
TRBJ1-3 | . | TRBV19 | TRBD1 | CASKGGGQGALSGNTIYF | TGTGCCAGTAAAGGAGGGGGACAGGGGGCCCTTTCTGGAAACACCATATATTTT
TRBJ1-1 | . | TRBV15 | . | CATSRDPTGFNTEAFF | TGTGCCACCAGCAGAGACCCTACAGGGTTTAACACTGAAGCTTTCTTT
TRBJ2-1 | . | TRBV9 | TRBD1 | CASSAQGAGYNEQFF | TGTGCCAGCAGCGCCCAGGGGGCGGGGTACAATGAGCAGTTCTTC